Listed below are T cell receptor beta chains from one sample, sequenced in a study of shared clonotypes between healthy human individuals. Sequencing used immunoSEQ multiplex PCR; TCRdb keeps in-frame clones, though not all of them. The sample contains fewer than 600,000 clones, 70% to 80% of which appear only once. Sequenced: PBMCs. These receptors were obtained from a woman aged 40 to 50 in good health. Some clones in this sample may be carry-over from other donors' samples. The CDR3 runs from the conserved cysteine through the conserved F or W. D genes are given only for firm matches. Rows may omit the clone size; those that give it use once, few, many or a size class.

d_call	clone_size	v_call	j_call	cdr3_nt	cdr3_aa
TRBD1	.	TRBV2	TRBJ1-2	TGTGCCAGCAGGCCGGGACAGGGGAGGCATGGCTACACCTTC	CASRPGQGRHGYTF
TRBD2	many	TRBV2	TRBJ2-7	TGTGCCAGCAGTGAAAGGACTAGCGGGAGTTACGAGCAGTACTTC	CASSERTSGSYEQYF
.	.	TRBV5-1	TRBJ2-1	TGCGCCAGCAGCTTGGGGGATAACAATGAGCAGTTCTTC	CASSLGDNNEQFF
.	.	TRBV28	TRBJ1-4	TGTGCCAGCAGTTTAAGATCAACTAATGAAAAACTGTTTTTT	CASSLRSTNEKLFF
.	.	TRBV9	TRBJ2-2	TGTGCCAGCAGCGGGTGGACCCAGAACACCGGGGAGCTGTTTTTT	CASSGWTQNTGELFF
.	.	TRBV30	TRBJ1-6	TGTGCCTGGAAGGGTTCCTATAATTCACCCCTCCACTTT	CAWKGSYNSPLHF
TRBD2	.	TRBV19	TRBJ2-7	TGTGCCAGTAGCAGACTAGCGGGAGTATACGAGCAGTACTTC	CASSRLAGVYEQYF
.	.	TRBV30	TRBJ2-5	TGTGCCTGGAGTGTGGGAGACAGGGACTACGAGCAGCACTTC	CAWSVGDRDYEQHF
TRBD2	.	TRBV7-9	TRBJ2-1	TGTGCCAGCAGCTCGGGACTAGCGGGTCAGGAGCAGTTCTTC	CASSSGLAGQEQFF
TRBD1	.	TRBV7-7	TRBJ1-3	TGTGCCAGCAGCCCGTTGACAGGGATTTATGGAAACACCATATATTTT	CASSPLTGIYGNTIYF
.	few	TRBV9	TRBJ2-1	TGTGCCAGCAGCGTAGTTGCGGGGCACTACAATGAGCAGTTCTTC	CASSVVAGHYNEQFF
TRBD1	.	TRBV6-5	TRBJ1-1	TGTGCCAGCAGTTACTCGACAGGGACCATGAACACTGAAGCTTTCTTT	CASSYSTGTMNTEAFF
.	.	TRBV14	TRBJ2-7	TGTGCCAGCAGCCTTATGTTAGCGGCCTCCTACGAGCAGTACTTC	CASSLMLAASYEQYF